This T cell receptor (beta chain) was sequenced in a study of blood T cell repertoires in COVID-19. The wider study: The United States, Italy and Spain were the sources of the acute and convalescent COVID-19 samples. PBMCs, B-cell-depleted T cells, or T cells were the source of the cDNA or gDNA that made up the material.

The CDR3 contains 14 residues. The germline V and J ends were trimmed by 2 bases and 7 bases, with 17 bases remaining between them. The V gene's germline CDR1 is GTSNPN and CDR2 SVGIG (reference sequence). Authors' methods: From reference gene primer amplification, estimates of nucleated cell counts were derived. Assay: immunoSEQ multiplex PCR; the TCRdb copy retains only in-frame clones and omits some. V, J and clone size reflect that table, while D and trimming were determined from the DNA. The sample includes approximately 280,000 clones, approximately 91% of them seen just once. The sequencing input was peripheral blood. V gene TRBV30 combines with J gene TRBJ1-1; D is undetermined. The TCR comes from a man aged 45-60 years with acute or convalescent COVID-19. The CDR3 loop is CAWSSLGEGYEAFF. The CDR3 nucleotides read TGTGCCTGGAGTTCCCTCGGGGAGGGATATGAAGCTTTCTTT. Filled out from reference TRBV30 and TRBJ1-1, the complete variable domain reads SQTIHQWPATLVQPVGSPLSLECTVEGTSNPNLYWYRQAAGRGLQLLFYSVGIGQISSEVPQNLSASRPQDRQFILSSKKLLLSDSGFYLCAWSSLGEGYEAFFGQGTRLTVV.